Listed below are T cell receptor beta chains from one sample, sequenced in a study of T cells after posttransplantation cyclophosphamide. Data came from immunoSEQ multiplex PCR; TCRdb stores just in-frame clones and leaves some out. This repertoire holds thousands of clones, and none appear only once. The sample here was PBMCs, taken after allogeneic stem cell transplant with posttransplant cyclophosphamide. These receptors were obtained from a young adult male patient who received an allogeneic stem cell transplant from an unrelated donor, was CMV-positive, and had acute and chronic GVHD. Some T cells may have originated in the graft donor. The CDR3 runs from the conserved cysteine through the conserved F or W. Each record gives: V gene, J gene, D gene, CDR3 protein. The D gene is left open where the match is weak.

V gene: TRBV5-1; J gene: TRBJ2-1; D gene: -; CDR3 protein: CASSYREYNEQFF
V gene: TRBV6-1; J gene: TRBJ2-5; D gene: -; CDR3 protein: CASSESQIETQYF
V gene: TRBV6-1; J gene: TRBJ1-5; D gene: -; CDR3 protein: CASSGLSNQPQHF
V gene: TRBV19; J gene: TRBJ1-5; D gene: -; CDR3 protein: CASSRGRVGNQPQHF
V gene: TRBV21-1; J gene: TRBJ2-3; D gene: -; CDR3 protein: CASSKEVAVLSTTQYF
V gene: TRBV9; J gene: TRBJ2-2; D gene: TRBD2; CDR3 protein: CASSVGPSGGGSSTGELFF
V gene: TRBV6-5; J gene: TRBJ2-2; D gene: -; CDR3 protein: CASSWRGHHTGELFF
V gene: TRBV28; J gene: TRBJ1-4; D gene: -; CDR3 protein: CASSFQTQGGEKLFF
V gene: TRBV5-8; J gene: TRBJ2-3; D gene: TRBD2; CDR3 protein: CASRRRGGYNSDTQYF
V gene: TRBV5-5; J gene: TRBJ2-2; D gene: TRBD2; CDR3 protein: CASSLSGGAGTGELFF